This is a list of T cell receptor beta chains from one sample in a study of T-cell memory formation after mild COVID-19. TCRdb passed the 5' RACE reads through MiXCR, listing each CDR3 protein once. Of about 82,000 distinct CDR3 sequences listed, more than 10% are singletons. The sequenced sample was PBMCs or a T cell subset sorted from them (not recorded which). The receptors stem from an adult woman who had mild COVID-19 (a few samples of this study predate the infection). Cell type and time point are not known. Both conserved end residues are part of each CDR3. The D gene is left open where the match is weak. For some rows the clone size is stated as once, few or many, or as a class when expanded; others skip it.

D	J	size	V	DNA	CDR3
.	TRBJ2-7	.	TRBV5-1	TGCGCACTAAAGCTTGGCCTCCAGGGTTGCACCTACGAGCAGTACTTC	CALKLGLQGCTYEQYF
TRBD2	TRBJ2-7	few	TRBV4-2	TGTGCCAGCAGCAATGGACTAGCGGGCGAGTCCTACGAGCAGTACTTC	CASSNGLAGESYEQYF
TRBD2	TRBJ2-1	.	TRBV9	TGTGCCAGCAGCCTAGGGGGGACTAGCGCTTACAATGAGCAGTTCTTC	CASSLGGTSAYNEQFF
.	TRBJ2-3	many	TRBV20-1	TGCAGTGCTAGTGAACAGGCGGCCTACACAGATACGCAGTATTTT	CSASEQAAYTDTQYF
TRBD1	TRBJ2-7	.	TRBV2	TGTGCCAGCAGAAGATCTATGGACAGGGTGGAATCCTACGAGCAGTACTTC	CASRRSMDRVESYEQYF
TRBD1	TRBJ2-7	many	TRBV7-6	TGTGCCAGCAGCCCGGGAGCCGACAGGGGCCTATCCCACGAGCAGTACTTC	CASSPGADRGLSHEQYF
.	TRBJ2-3	few	TRBV12-3/TRBV12-4	TGTGCCAGCAGTTTAGATGGGGGCACAGATACGCAGTATTTT	CASSLDGGTDTQYF
TRBD2	TRBJ2-1	few	TRBV3-1	TGTGCCAGCAGCTCCCGAGCGGGGGCCTACAATGAGCAGTTCTTC	CASSSRAGAYNEQFF
.	TRBJ2-2	few	TRBV5-4	TGTGCCAGCAGCAGTGGCGGGGAGCTGTTTTTT	CASSSGGELFF
.	TRBJ2-3	few	TRBV6-5	TGTGCCAGCAGTCCTCCTTTCACAGATACGCAGTATTTT	CASSPPFTDTQYF
.	TRBJ1-1	few	TRBV7-9	TGTGCCAGCAGCCATACAGGGTCCGGCACTGAAGCTTTCTTT	CASSHTGSGTEAFF
TRBD1	TRBJ1-2	few	TRBV15	TGTGCCACCAGCAGAGTAACAGGGGGAAGCGGCTACACCTTC	CATSRVTGGSGYTF
TRBD2	TRBJ2-2	few	TRBV7-3	TGTGCCAGCAGCCCAACGATGGTAGCGGGGGTACCCGGGGAGCTGTTTTTT	CASSPTMVAGVPGELFF
.	TRBJ2-7	few	TRBV7-2	TGTGCCAGCAGAAACGCAGGGAGCTCCTACGAGCAGTACTTC	CASRNAGSSYEQYF
.	TRBJ2-1	few	TRBV7-9	TGTGCCAGCAGCCTCCCCCGGACCTCCACCGAGCAGTTCTTC	CASSLPRTSTEQFF
TRBD1	TRBJ2-7	.	TRBV4-1	TGCGCCAGCAGCCTCGGGATGACAGGGGTGATCTCCTACGAGCAGTACTTC	CASSLGMTGVISYEQYF
TRBD1	TRBJ2-7	.	TRBV5-6	TGTGCCAGCAGCTTTTTAGTGACAGGGTTCCACGAGCAGTACTTC	CASSFLVTGFHEQYF
.	TRBJ1-1	few	TRBV6-6	TGTGCCAGCGGGATGTCGGGCAGTCAACTTGAAGCTTTCTTT	CASGMSGSQLEAFF
.	TRBJ1-2	few	TRBV20-1	TGCAGTGCTGTGGGGAGGGACTATGGCTACACCTTC	CSAVGRDYGYTF
TRBD2	TRBJ2-1	.	TRBV4-1	TGCGCCAGCAGCCAAGCCTCCCGGACTAGCAATGAGCAGTTCTTC	CASSQASRTSNEQFF
.	TRBJ2-1	.	TRBV5-1	TGCGACACCTCCTGGGGGGAAACCTACAATGAGCAGTTCTTC	CDTSWGETYNEQFF
.	TRBJ1-2	few	TRBV20-1	TGCAGTGCTAGAGCTTCTAACTATGGCTACACCTTC	CSARASNYGYTF
.	TRBJ2-1	few	TRBV29-1	TGCAGCGTTGAACCCCGGGCGGCGCACAATGAGCAGTTCTTC	CSVEPRAAHNEQFF
.	TRBJ1-1	.	TRBV5-6	TGTGCCAGCAGCTTGTTTGGGGGACCCGACACTGAAGCTTTCTTT	CASSLFGGPDTEAFF
TRBD1	TRBJ2-5	many	TRBV7-6	TGTGCCAGCAGCCCTGGGACAGTCGGGACCCAGTACTTC	CASSPGTVGTQYF
.	TRBJ2-7	few	TRBV6-5	TGTGCCAGCAGCCTTAGCCCGGGATTCCAGGGCTACGAGCAGTACTTC	CASSLSPGFQGYEQYF
.	TRBJ2-1	many	TRBV6-2/TRBV6-3	TGTGCCAGCACCCCGGGACTGGGCGGCCATGAGCAGTTCTTC	CASTPGLGGHEQFF
.	TRBJ2-1	few	TRBV20-1	TGCAGTGCTAGAGGCTACCAGCCTTCAGACAATGAGCAGTTCTTC	CSARGYQPSDNEQFF
TRBD2	TRBJ2-1	few	TRBV9	TGTGCCAGCAGCGTGACTAGCGGGGCCTGGAATGAGCAGTTCTTC	CASSVTSGAWNEQFF
.	TRBJ2-1	.	TRBV9	TGTGCCAGCAGCGTAGCTTTGCTTGATGGGCAGTTCTTC	CASSVALLDGQFF
.	TRBJ2-1	few	TRBV7-6	TGTGCCAGCAGCCCGGTGGCCAGCAATGAGCAGTTCTTC	CASSPVASNEQFF
TRBD1	TRBJ1-2	few	TRBV29-1	TGCAGCGTTGGGACAGGGGATTCCTATGGCTACACCTTC	CSVGTGDSYGYTF
.	TRBJ2-7	.	TRBV7-2	TGTGCCAGCAGCCCACTGGTGGGGTCTTACTACGAGCAGTACTTC	CASSPLVGSYYEQYF
.	TRBJ1-1	many	TRBV29-1	TGCAGCGCCAGACAGGTGATCACTGAAGCTTTCTTT	CSARQVITEAFF
TRBD1	TRBJ2-7	many	TRBV27	TGTGCCAGCAGTCCAGGGGACAGCTCCTACGAGCAGTACTTC	CASSPGDSSYEQYF
TRBD2	TRBJ2-3	.	TRBV2	TGTGCCAGCAGTGATGTAAGCGGGGCGGGGCAGTATTTT	CASSDVSGAGQYF
TRBD2	TRBJ2-1	few	TRBV3-1	TGTGCCAGCAGCCAAGATCTGGGACTAGCGGGGGCTACTTACAATGAGCAGTTCTTC	CASSQDLGLAGATYNEQFF
TRBD1	TRBJ1-1	.	TRBV14	TGTGCCAGCAGCCAGAACAGGGGGACGCCATCGAACACTGAAGCTTTCTTT	CASSQNRGTPSNTEAFF
.	TRBJ1-1	.	TRBV9	TGTGCCAGCAGCCCCAACTCGGGCATGAACACTGAAGCTTTCTTT	CASSPNSGMNTEAFF
.	TRBJ2-3	few	TRBV7-6	TGTGCCAGCAGCTCAGGGTCCTCAGCAACAGATACGCAGTATTTT	CASSSGSSATDTQYF
.	TRBJ2-7	.	TRBV4-1	TGCGCCAGCAGCCAAGTTTCGGGAAAGCCCTACGAGCAGTACTTC	CASSQVSGKPYEQYF
TRBD1	TRBJ2-2	.	TRBV7-8	TGTGCCAGCAGCTTAGTAGGGAACAGGGGAGCCGGGGAGCTGTTTTTT	CASSLVGNRGAGELFF
TRBD2	TRBJ2-5	many	TRBV12-3/TRBV12-4	TGTGCCAGCAGCCCGGGGGGCCAAGAGACCCAGTACTTC	CASSPGGQETQYF
.	TRBJ1-5	few	TRBV24-1	TGTGCCACCAATTATATGGGCGCCAGGGAGCCCCAGCATTTT	CATNYMGAREPQHF
.	TRBJ2-7	.	TRBV20-1	TGCAGTGCTAGAGATGTCGGCGGTAGGGAGCCGCCTCACGAGCAGTACTTC	CSARDVGGREPPHEQYF
.	TRBJ2-1	.	TRBV7-2	TGTGCCAGCAGCTTAGCGGGGTTCAATGAGCAGTTCTTC	CASSLAGFNEQFF
.	TRBJ2-2	many	TRBV6-5	TGTGCCAGCAGTTACTCCAGGGGGGCCGGCACCGGGGAGCTGTTTTTT	CASSYSRGAGTGELFF
TRBD1	TRBJ2-4	.	TRBV7-2	TGTGCCAGCAGCTTAGAACAGGGGGCGCGGAACATTCAGTACTTC	CASSLEQGARNIQYF
.	TRBJ1-1	.	TRBV7-2	TGTGCCAGCAGCTTAAAAGGGCACACTGAAGCTTTCTTT	CASSLKGHTEAFF
.	TRBJ2-5	few	TRBV7-8	TGTGCCAGCAGCTTCAGTGATATGCAAGAGACCCAGTACTTC	CASSFSDMQETQYF